The 8 T cell receptor beta chains below come from one sample, sequenced in a study of vaccination and CD4 T cells after COVID-19. Indicated treatment: approximately 10-day PBMC culture with coronavirus spike peptide pools or control peptides (ViraFEST assay). These receptors' antigens are unknown. Sequencing of cultured CD4+ T cell DNA used the Oncomine TCR Beta short-read assay. Via MiXCR, TCRdb re-called the PCR reads, giving one row per CDR3 protein. The sample has 8,500 to 13,000 distinct CDR3 sequences; about 38% are singletons. Sample: CD4+ T cells from blood, cultured in vitro, taken after SARS-CoV-2 vaccination. These receptors were taken from a human donor who had recovered from COVID-19.

The chain recombines TRBV4-3 with TRBJ2-1; TRBD2 matches 13 bases. The V and J ends lost 0 bases and 6 bases, in that order; junction bases with no gene match: 2. CDR1 LGHNA and CDR2 YSLEER come from the germline V gene. This CDR3 region has 16 residues. This chain's CDR3 is CASSQDGLAGVNEQFF. CDR3 nucleotide sequence: TGCGCCAGCAGCCAAGATGGACTAGCGGGAGTCAATGAGCAGTTCTTC.

The sample holds a few counts of this clonotype. The chain employs TRBV6-5 and TRBJ1-6; a possible D gene is TRBD1 (6 bases). Trimming removed 0 bases at V and 7 bases at J, with 13 bases between. The CDR3 consists of 16 residues. CDR1 and CDR2 from the germline V gene are MNHEY and SVGAGI. CDR3 in DNA: TGTGCCAGCAGTTACTCGAGGGGGAGGAAGAATTCACCCCTCCACTTT. This translates into CASSYSRGRKNSPLHF.

The chain couples TRBV7-9 to TRBJ1-2, with a possible D match to TRBD1 (6 bases). Trimming left V 5 bases short and J 4 bases short, with 17 bases between. CDR1 and CDR2 (germline): SEHNR, FQNEAQ (reference sequence). The CDR3 runs 15 residues. In DNA, the CDR3 is TGTGCCAGCAGCCTAACGGGGGCCACCGGCTATGGCTACACCTTC. Translation: CASSLTGATGYGYTF.

This clonotype was observed a handful of times. The chain couples TRBV7-2 to TRBJ1-1; D is possibly TRBD1 (6 bases). Trimming left V 0 bases short and J 1 base short, with 6 bases between. Germline V gives CDR1 SGHTA, CDR2 FQGNSA. CDR3 size: 14 residues. The CDR3 region is CASSLARGNTEAFF. The CDR3 DNA sequence: TGTGCCAGCAGCTTAGCCAGGGGGAACACTGAAGCTTTCTTT.

This chain joins TRBV6-4 and TRBJ2-3; TRBD2 matches 9 bases. Germline V gives CDR1 MRHNA, CDR2 SNTAGT. The V gene end was trimmed by 5 bases and the J gene end by 3 bases; junction bases not matched to a gene: 3. This CDR3 has 14 residues. The CDR3 DNA follows: TGTGCCAGCAGTATAGCGGGAGAGACAGATACGCAGTATTTT. Encoded protein: CASSIAGETDTQYF.

V gene TRBV2 combines with J gene TRBJ2-7, with 10 bases lining up with TRBD1. CDR3 length: 14 amino acids. Losses at the gene ends were 6 bases for V and 6 bases for J; bases not matched to a gene: 8. Germline CDR1 reads SNHLY; CDR2 reads FYNNEI. DNA of the CDR3: TGTGCCAGCAGGAGAGGGACAGGGGCAGGCGAGCAGTACTTC. Translation: CASRRGTGAGEQYF. Full variable domain (outside the CDR3, taken from reference TRBV2 and TRBJ2-7): EPEVTQTPSHQVTQMGQEVILRCVPISNHLYFYWYRQILGQKVEFLVSFYNNEISEKSEIFDDQFSVERPDGSNFTLKIRSTKLEDSAMYFCASRRGTGAGEQYFGPGTRLTVT.

The sample holds a few counts of this clonotype. This chain uses TRBV27 with TRBJ2-7, with a tentative D call TRBD2 (6 bases). CDR1 and CDR2 (germline): MNHEY, SMNVEV (reference sequence). The CDR3 runs to 15 residues. Trimming shortened V by 5 bases and J by 2 bases, and 16 bases separated the two germline ends. The CDR3 bases are TGTGCCAGCAGTGATCCTGCGGGATACCCCTACGAGCAGTACTTC. Encoded protein: CASSDPAGYPYEQYF.

V and J are TRBV27 and TRBJ1-1; D call uncertain. The V end lost 2 bases, the J end lost 4 bases, and 8 bases lay between the germline ends. This CDR3 is 13 amino acids long. CDR1 MNHEY and CDR2 SMNVEV come from the germline V gene (reference sequence). CDR3 nucleotide sequence: TGTGCCAGCAGTTTAGAACGAGGCACTGAAGCTTTCTTT. This sequence encodes CASSLERGTEAFF.